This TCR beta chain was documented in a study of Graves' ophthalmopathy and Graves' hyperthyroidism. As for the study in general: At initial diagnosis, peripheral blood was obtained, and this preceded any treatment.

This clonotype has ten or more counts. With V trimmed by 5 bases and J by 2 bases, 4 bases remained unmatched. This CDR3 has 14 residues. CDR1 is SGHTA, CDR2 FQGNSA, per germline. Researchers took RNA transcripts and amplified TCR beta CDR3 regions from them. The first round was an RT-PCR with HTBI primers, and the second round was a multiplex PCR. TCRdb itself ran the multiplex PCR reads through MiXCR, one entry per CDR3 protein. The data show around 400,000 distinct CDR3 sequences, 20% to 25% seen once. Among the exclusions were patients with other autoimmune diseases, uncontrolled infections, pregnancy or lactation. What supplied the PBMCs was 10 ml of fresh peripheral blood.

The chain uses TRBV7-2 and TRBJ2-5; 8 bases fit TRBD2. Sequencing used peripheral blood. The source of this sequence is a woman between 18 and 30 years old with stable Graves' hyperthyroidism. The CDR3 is CASSDGLAQETQYF. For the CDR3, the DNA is TGTGCCAGCAGCGACGGACTAGCTCAAGAGACCCAGTACTTC. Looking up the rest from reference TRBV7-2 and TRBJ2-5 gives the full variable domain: GAGVSQSPSNKVTEKGKDVELRCDPISGHTALYWYRQSLGQGLEFLIYFQGNSAPDKSGLPSDRFSAERTGGSVSTLTIQRTQQEDSAVYLCASSDGLAQETQYFGPGTRLLVL.